This T cell receptor beta chain was observed in a study of glioma-infiltrating T cells. Study-wide results and caveats: Above-expected tissue-blood divergence occurred in all gliomas, most in low-grade ones. Tissue and blood shared very few CDR3 sequences.

Points on this clonotype: Its specificity is not known. The germline gene is not matched at one end of the junction; a read error may be the cause.

Germline V gives CDR1 SGHTA, CDR2 FQGNSA. The CDR3 has 12 residues. The iRepertoire nested amplicon-rescue multiplex PCR amplified TCR alpha and beta CDR3s from RNA. For one-step reverse transcription and amplification, roughly 95-450 ng of tissue mRNA or PBMC total RNA was used. Via MiXCR, TCRdb re-called the multiplex PCR reads, giving one row per CDR3 protein. The table includes more than 20,000 distinct CDR3 sequences, just under 25% detected once. Specimen: glioma tissue, nonneoplastic brain tissue, or PBMCs (not recorded which). The chain combines TRBV7-2 with TRBJ1-2; D is undetermined. The clonotype originates from a human donor with low-grade glioma or glioblastoma, undergoing nonglioma brain surgery, or in good health (not recorded which). This CDR3 reads CARSFGNYGYTF. The CDR3 region has the DNA TGTGCCCGCAGCTTCGGCAACTATGGCTACACCTTC.